The 15 T cell receptor beta chains listed next were all sequenced from one sample in a study of blood T cell repertoires in COVID-19. Assay used: immunoSEQ multiplex PCR; TCRdb lists only in-frame clones, some missing. The table includes about 80,000 clones, 75% to 90% detected once. Source material: peripheral blood. These receptors originate from a man in his 70s with active or convalescent COVID-19.

V and J are TRBV7-2 and TRBJ2-7, with D possibly matching TRBD1 (6 bases). Trimming cost V 0 bases and J 3 bases, with 9 bases left between them. From germline, CDR1 is SGHTA and CDR2 FQGNSA. The CDR3 is 14 residues long. CDR3 sequence (DNA): TGTGCCAGCAGCTTAGCCGGGGACAACTACGAGCAGTACTTC. Its protein is CASSLAGDNYEQYF.

The DNA of the CDR3 is TGTGCCAGCAGCTTAGGTTTCGGGACATCTCTAGATCCCAACTATGGCTACACCTTC. This gives the protein CASSLGFGTSLDPNYGYTF. The V call is TRBV7-2, the J call TRBJ1-2, with D maybe TRBD1 (6 bases). Germline CDR1 is SGHTA and CDR2 is FQGNSA. CDR3 size: 19 residues. Between the trimmed V and J ends, which lost 1 base and 2 bases, there was a span of 23 bases.

The rearrangement links TRBV15 to TRBJ1-2; 10 bases fit TRBD1. Germline V gives CDR1 LNHNV, CDR2 YYDKDF (reference sequence). This CDR3 is 17 amino acids long. J gave up 7 bases and V 0 bases, and 11 bases lay outside the gene matches. The CDR3 is CATSRDATGQGDSGYTF. CDR3 nucleotide sequence: TGTGCCACCAGCAGAGACGCTACCGGACAGGGGGACTCTGGCTACACCTTC.

CDR3 in amino acids: CASSSIGDLNTEAFF. The CDR3 bases are TGTGCCAGCAGTTCAATTGGGGACTTGAACACTGAAGCTTTCTTT. This chain joins TRBV27 and TRBJ1-1, with D maybe TRBD1 (5 bases). Germline-derived CDR1 and CDR2 are MNHEY and SMNVEV (reference sequence). V lost 4 bases and J 0 bases, leaving 12 bases between the germline ends. The CDR3 covers 15 residues.

The rearrangement uses TRBV4-3 and TRBJ2-7; D may be TRBD2 (6 bases). V was cut by 5 bases and J by 2 bases, with 16 bases left in between. This CDR3 spans 15 amino acids. Per germline, CDR1 LGHNA and CDR2 YSLEER. CDR3 in DNA: TGCGCCAGCAGCTACGTTCGGGGGAGTGCCTACGAGCAGTACTTC. It encodes CASSYVRGSAYEQYF.

There are a few counts of this clone. The gene calls are TRBV2 and TRBJ1-5; possibly TRBD1 for D (5 bases). Germline-derived CDR1 and CDR2 are SNHLY and FYNNEI. Between the trimmed V and J ends, which lost 2 bases and 0 bases, there was a span of 11 bases. The CDR3 has 16 amino acids. The CDR3 DNA follows: TGTGCCAGCAGTGAAAGGCAGGGATATAGCAATCAGCCCCAGCATTTT. It yields the protein CASSERQGYSNQPQHF.

This chain links TRBV3-1 (or the pseudogene TRBV3-2) with TRBJ1-2; possible D gene TRBD1, 5 bases. The ends were cut back, 2 bases at V and 6 bases at J, with 10 bases in the middle. Germline values: CDR1 LGHDT, CDR2 YNNKEL (reference sequence). CDR3 length: 13 amino acids. CDR3 nucleotides: TGTGCCAGCAGCCAACGGGGGGAGAATGGCTACACCTTC. It codes for CASSQRGENGYTF.

The chain couples TRBV19 to TRBJ1-1; D is uncertain. The CDR3 sequence is 14 residues long. Per germline, CDR1 LNHDA and CDR2 SQIVND (reference sequence). Trimming left V 0 bases short and J 1 base short, with 6 bases between. The CDR3 DNA reads as TGTGCCAGTAGTATAGATCTAGGGAACACTGAAGCTTTCTTT. Encoded protein: CASSIDLGNTEAFF.

The chain carries TRBV6-5 and TRBJ2-7; TRBD2 might be the D (6 bases). CDR1 is MNHEY, CDR2 SVGAGI, per germline. Trimming pared 4 bases from V and 5 bases from J, leaving 9 bases between. The CDR3 is 12 amino acids. CDR3 sequence (DNA): TGTGCCAGCAGTTTCGGGGGAAACGAGCAGTACTTC. Residues: CASSFGGNEQYF.

A single count supports this clone. The rearrangement links TRBV7-9 to TRBJ1-4; TRBD1 matches at 8 bases. Germline assignment: CDR1 SEHNR and CDR2 FQNEAQ (reference sequence). V gave up 2 bases and J gave up 4 bases; unmatched junction bases: 12. The CDR3 has 18 amino acids. CDR3 sequence reads: CASSLSNVRQGINEKLFF. DNA for the CDR3: TGTGCCAGCAGCTTATCTAACGTTAGACAGGGGATTAATGAAAAACTGTTTTTT. The full variable domain, completed using reference TRBV7-9 and TRBJ1-4, is DTGVSQNPRHKITKRGQNVTFRCDPISEHNRLYWYRQTLGQGPEFLTYFQNEAQLEKSRLLSDRFSAERPKGSFSTLEIQRTEQGDSAMYLCASSLSNVRQGINEKLFFGSGTQLSVL.

This rearrangement joins TRBV18 to TRBJ2-5; D possibly corresponds to TRBD2 (5 bases). The V gene's germline CDR1 is KGHSH and CDR2 LQKENI. The CDR3 sequence is 13 residues long. Trimming left V 6 bases short and J 1 base short, with 9 bases between. CDR3 loop: CASSPGVQETQYF. For the CDR3, the DNA is TGTGCCAGCTCTCCCGGGGTCCAAGAGACCCAGTACTTC.

V usage is TRBV5-1 and J usage is TRBJ2-5; D is possibly TRBD1 (6 bases). Between the trimmed V and J ends, which lost 1 base and 5 bases, there was a span of 18 bases. This CDR3 has 16 amino acids. Germline CDR1 reads SGHRS; CDR2 reads YFSETQ. The CDR3 DNA is TGCGCCAGCAGCTTGAGTTTGCCAGGGCAGGGGGAGACCCAGTACTTC. It specifies CASSLSLPGQGETQYF.

The table lists this clone with a few counts. J is TRBJ1-1 and V is TRBV3-1 (or the pseudogene TRBV3-2); possible D gene TRBD1, 5 bases. Looked up from germline, CDR1 is LGHDT and CDR2 is YNNKEL (reference sequence). There are 12 residues in the CDR3. V was shortened by 5 bases and J by 7 bases, with 11 bases between the two germline ends. CDR3 sequence: CASSRGGSEAFF. Here the CDR3 DNA reads TGTGCCAGCAGCAGGGGAGGCAGTGAAGCTTTCTTT.

The V gene is TRBV3-1 (or the pseudogene TRBV3-2), the J gene TRBJ1-2; possibly TRBD1 for D (5 bases). This CDR3 comprises 14 residues. In germline, CDR1 is LGHDT, CDR2 YNNKEL (reference sequence). The V and J ends lost 1 base and 8 bases respectively, with 14 bases between them. The CDR3 is CASSQGGGFGGYTF. Here the CDR3 DNA reads TGTGCCAGCAGCCAAGGTGGGGGGTTTGGCGGCTACACCTTC.

V is TRBV7-6 and J is TRBJ1-5; no reliable D call. The CDR3 contains 15 residues. The germline V gene has CDR1 SGHVS and CDR2 FNYEAQ. V dropped 3 bases and J dropped 3 bases, with 12 bases sitting between them. The CDR3 protein is CASSFGGGINQPQHF. In nucleotides, the CDR3 is TGTGCCAGCAGCTTCGGCGGAGGGATCAATCAGCCCCAGCATTTT.